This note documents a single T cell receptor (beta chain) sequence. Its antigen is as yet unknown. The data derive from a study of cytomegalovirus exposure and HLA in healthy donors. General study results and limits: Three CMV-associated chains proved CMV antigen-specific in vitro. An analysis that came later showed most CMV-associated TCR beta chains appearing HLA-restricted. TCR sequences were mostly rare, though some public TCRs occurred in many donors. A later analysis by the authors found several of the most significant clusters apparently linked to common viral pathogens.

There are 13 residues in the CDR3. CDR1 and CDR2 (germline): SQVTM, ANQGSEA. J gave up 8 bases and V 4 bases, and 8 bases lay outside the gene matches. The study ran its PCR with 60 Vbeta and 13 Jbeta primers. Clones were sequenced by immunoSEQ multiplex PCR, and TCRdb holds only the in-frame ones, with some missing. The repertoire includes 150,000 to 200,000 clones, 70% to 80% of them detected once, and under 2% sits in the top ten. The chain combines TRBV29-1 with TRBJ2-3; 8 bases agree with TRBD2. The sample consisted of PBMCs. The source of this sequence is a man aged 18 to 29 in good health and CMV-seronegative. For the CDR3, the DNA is TGCAGCGTTGGTGCGGGGGCGGGGGGTACGCAGTATTTT. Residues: CSVGAGAGGTQYF.